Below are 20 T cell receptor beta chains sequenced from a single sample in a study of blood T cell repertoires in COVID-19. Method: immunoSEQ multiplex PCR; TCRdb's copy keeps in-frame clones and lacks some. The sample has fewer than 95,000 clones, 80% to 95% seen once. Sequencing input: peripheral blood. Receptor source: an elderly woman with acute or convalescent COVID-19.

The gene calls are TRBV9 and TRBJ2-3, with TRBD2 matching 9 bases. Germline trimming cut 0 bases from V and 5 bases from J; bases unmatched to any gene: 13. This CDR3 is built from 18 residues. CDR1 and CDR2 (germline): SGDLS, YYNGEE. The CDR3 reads CASSVGGWAGGPKDTQYF. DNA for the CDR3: TGTGCCAGCAGCGTAGGCGGCTGGGCGGGAGGGCCGAAAGATACGCAGTATTTT.

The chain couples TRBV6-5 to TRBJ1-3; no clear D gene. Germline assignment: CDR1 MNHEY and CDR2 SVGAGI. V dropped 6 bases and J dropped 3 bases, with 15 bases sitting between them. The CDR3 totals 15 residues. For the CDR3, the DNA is TGTGCCAGCAGGAGGGCGCTCATCGGTGGAAACACCATATATTTT. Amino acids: CASRRALIGGNTIYF.

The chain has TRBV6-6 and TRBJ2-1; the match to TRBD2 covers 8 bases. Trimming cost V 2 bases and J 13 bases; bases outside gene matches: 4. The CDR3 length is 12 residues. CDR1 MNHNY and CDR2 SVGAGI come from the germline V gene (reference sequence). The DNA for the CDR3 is TGTGCCAGCAGTTACGAGCGGGGGAAACAGTTCTTC. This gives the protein CASSYERGKQFF.

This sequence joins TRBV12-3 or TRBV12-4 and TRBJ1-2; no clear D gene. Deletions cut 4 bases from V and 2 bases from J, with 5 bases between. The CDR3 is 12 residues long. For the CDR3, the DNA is TGTGCCAGCAGTTCTCCCAACTATGGCTACACCTTC. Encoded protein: CASSSPNYGYTF.

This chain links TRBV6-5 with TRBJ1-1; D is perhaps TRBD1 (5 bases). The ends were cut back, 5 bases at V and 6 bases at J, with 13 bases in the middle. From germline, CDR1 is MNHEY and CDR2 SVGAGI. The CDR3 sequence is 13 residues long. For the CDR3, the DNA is TGTGCCAGCAGTCCTTCAGGGTGGCCTGAAGCTTTCTTT. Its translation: CASSPSGWPEAFF.

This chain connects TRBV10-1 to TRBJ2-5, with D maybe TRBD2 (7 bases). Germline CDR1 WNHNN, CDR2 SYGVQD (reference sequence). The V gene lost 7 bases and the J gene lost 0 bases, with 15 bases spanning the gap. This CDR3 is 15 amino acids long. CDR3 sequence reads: CASKWGGLHQETQYF. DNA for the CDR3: TGCGCCAGCAAGTGGGGGGGCCTACACCAAGAGACCCAGTACTTC.

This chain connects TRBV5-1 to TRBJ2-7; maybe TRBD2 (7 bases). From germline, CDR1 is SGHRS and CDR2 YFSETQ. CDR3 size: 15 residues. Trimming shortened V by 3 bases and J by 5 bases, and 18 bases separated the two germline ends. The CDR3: CASSSPGGGGDEQYF. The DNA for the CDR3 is TGCGCCAGCAGCTCCCCCGGGGGAGGGGGAGACGAGCAGTACTTC.

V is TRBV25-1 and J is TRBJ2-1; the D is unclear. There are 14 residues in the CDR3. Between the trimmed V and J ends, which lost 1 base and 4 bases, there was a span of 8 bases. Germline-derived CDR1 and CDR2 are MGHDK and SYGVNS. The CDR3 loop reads CASSESVIYNEQFF. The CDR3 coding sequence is TGTGCCAGCAGTGAATCGGTCATATACAATGAGCAGTTCTTC.

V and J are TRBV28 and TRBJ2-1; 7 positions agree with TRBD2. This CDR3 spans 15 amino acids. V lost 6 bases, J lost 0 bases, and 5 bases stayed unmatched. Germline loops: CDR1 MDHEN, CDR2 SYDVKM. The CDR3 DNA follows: TGTGCCAGCAGCCGTAGCGGGTACTCCTACAATGAGCAGTTCTTC. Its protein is CASSRSGYSYNEQFF.

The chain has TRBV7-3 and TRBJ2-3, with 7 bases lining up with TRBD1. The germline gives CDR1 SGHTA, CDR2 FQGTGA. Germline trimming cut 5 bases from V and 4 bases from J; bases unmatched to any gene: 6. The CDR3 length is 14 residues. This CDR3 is CASSVSDRADTQYF. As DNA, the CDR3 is TGTGCCAGCAGCGTTTCCGACAGGGCAGATACGCAGTATTTT.

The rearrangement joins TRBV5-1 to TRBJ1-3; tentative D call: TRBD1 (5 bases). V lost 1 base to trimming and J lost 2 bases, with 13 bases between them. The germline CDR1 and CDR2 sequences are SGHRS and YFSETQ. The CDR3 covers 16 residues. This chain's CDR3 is CASSLRQGLTGNTIYF. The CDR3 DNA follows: TGCGCCAGCAGCTTGAGGCAGGGACTTACTGGAAACACCATATATTTT.

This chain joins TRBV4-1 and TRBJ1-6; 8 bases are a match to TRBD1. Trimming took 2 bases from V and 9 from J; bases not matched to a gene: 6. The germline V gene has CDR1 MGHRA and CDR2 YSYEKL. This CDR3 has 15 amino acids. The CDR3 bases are TGCGCCAGCAGCCAACCCATCACAGGGGGTTCACCCCTCCACTTT. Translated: CASSQPITGGSPLHF.

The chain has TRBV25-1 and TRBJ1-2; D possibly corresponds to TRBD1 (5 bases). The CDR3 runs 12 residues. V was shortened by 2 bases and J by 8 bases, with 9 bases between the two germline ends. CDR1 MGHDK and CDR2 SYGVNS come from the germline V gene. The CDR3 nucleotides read TGTGCCAGCAGTGAACAGGGATTCGGCTACACCTTC. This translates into CASSEQGFGYTF.

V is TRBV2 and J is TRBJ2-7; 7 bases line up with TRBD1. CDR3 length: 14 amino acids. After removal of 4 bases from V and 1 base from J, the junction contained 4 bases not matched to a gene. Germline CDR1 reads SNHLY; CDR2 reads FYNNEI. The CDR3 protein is CASSAKTGSYEQYF. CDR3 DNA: TGTGCCAGCAGTGCGAAGACAGGGTCCTACGAGCAGTACTTC.

The CDR3, as DNA: TGTGCCAGCAGTTTCGGGTCCACCGGGGAGCTGTTTTTT. Residues: CASSFGSTGELFF. J is TRBJ2-2 and V is TRBV28; D uncertain. CDR3 size: 13 residues. Between the trimmed V and J ends, which lost 3 bases and 4 bases, there was a span of 6 bases. Germline values: CDR1 MDHEN, CDR2 SYDVKM.

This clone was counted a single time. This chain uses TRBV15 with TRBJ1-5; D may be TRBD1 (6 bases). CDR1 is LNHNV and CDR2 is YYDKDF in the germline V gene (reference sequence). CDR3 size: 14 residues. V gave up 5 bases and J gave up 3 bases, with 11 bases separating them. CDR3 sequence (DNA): TGTGCCACCAGCGGGACAAGATACAATCAGCCCCAGCATTTT. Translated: CATSGTRYNQPQHF. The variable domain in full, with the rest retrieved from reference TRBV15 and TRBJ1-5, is DAMVIQNPRYQVTQFGKPVTLSCSQTLNHNVMYWYQQKSSQAPKLLFHYYDKDFNNEADTPDNFQSRRPNTSFCFLDIRSPGLGDTAMYLCATSGTRYNQPQHFGDGTRLSIL.

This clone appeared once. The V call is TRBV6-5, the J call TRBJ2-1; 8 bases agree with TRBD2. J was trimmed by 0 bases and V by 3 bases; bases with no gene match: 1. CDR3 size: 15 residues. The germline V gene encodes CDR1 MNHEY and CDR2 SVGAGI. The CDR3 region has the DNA TGTGCCAGCAGTTATAGCGGGGCCTCCTACAATGAGCAGTTCTTC. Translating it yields CASSYSGASYNEQFF.

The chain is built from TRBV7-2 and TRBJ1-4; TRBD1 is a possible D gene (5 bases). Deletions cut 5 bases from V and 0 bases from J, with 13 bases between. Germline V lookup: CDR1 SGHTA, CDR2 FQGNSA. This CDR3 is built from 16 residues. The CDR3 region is CASSQQDISTNEKLFF. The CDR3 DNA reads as TGTGCCAGCAGCCAACAGGACATCTCAACTAATGAAAAACTGTTTTTT.

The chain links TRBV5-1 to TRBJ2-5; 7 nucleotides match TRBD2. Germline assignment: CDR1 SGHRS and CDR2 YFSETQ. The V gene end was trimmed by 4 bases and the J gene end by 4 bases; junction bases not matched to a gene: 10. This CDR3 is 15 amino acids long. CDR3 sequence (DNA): TGCGCCAGCAGCCTTGGAATGGGGGGGGGAGAGACCCAGTACTTC. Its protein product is CASSLGMGGGETQYF. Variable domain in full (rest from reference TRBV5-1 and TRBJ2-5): KAGVTQTPRYLIKTRGQQVTLSCSPISGHRSVSWYQQTPGQGLQFLFEYFSETQRNKGNFPGRFSGRQFSNSRSEMNVSTLELGDSALYLCASSLGMGGGETQYFGPGTRLLVL.

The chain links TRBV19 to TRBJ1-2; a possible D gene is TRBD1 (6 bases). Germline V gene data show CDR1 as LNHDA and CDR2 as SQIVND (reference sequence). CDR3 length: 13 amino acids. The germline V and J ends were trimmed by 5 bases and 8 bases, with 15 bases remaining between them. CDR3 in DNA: TGTGCCAGTAGTCCTCAGGGGAGTTACGGCTACACCTTC. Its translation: CASSPQGSYGYTF.